The count of the clone carrying this T cell receptor beta chain is one. Its antigen is as yet unknown. This entry is derived from a study of cytomegalovirus exposure and HLA in healthy donors. Use of 60 Vbeta and 13 Jbeta primers characterized the PCR. Under the authors' procedure: Later, some 79 million unique TCR beta chains were counted in an analysis, and 8.5 million to 13 million of them were shared. Only in-frame clones appear in the TCRdb table, and some are missing; sequencing was by immunoSEQ multiplex PCR. V and J calls and clone size come straight from that table; D and trimming were deduced from the DNA. The sample lists about 69,000 clones, roughly four fifths occurring once. V was clipped by 2 bases and J by 0 bases, with 6 bases between them. From germline, CDR1 is SGHRS and CDR2 YFSETQ. The CDR3 spans 14 residues. Study-wide findings and caveats: An analysis that was carried out later associated approximately 15,000 TCR beta sequences with HLA alleles at 0.05 false discovery rate. A later analysis by the authors found several of the most significant clusters apparently linked to common viral pathogens.

The TCR originated in a woman aged 60 to 75 in good health and CMV-seropositive. The sample consisted of PBMCs. This chain joins TRBV5-1 and TRBJ1-5, with D perhaps TRBD1 (5 bases). Here the CDR3 DNA reads TGCGCCAGCAGCTTCGGGGGTAGCAATCAGCCCCAGCATTTT. Protein: CASSFGGSNQPQHF.